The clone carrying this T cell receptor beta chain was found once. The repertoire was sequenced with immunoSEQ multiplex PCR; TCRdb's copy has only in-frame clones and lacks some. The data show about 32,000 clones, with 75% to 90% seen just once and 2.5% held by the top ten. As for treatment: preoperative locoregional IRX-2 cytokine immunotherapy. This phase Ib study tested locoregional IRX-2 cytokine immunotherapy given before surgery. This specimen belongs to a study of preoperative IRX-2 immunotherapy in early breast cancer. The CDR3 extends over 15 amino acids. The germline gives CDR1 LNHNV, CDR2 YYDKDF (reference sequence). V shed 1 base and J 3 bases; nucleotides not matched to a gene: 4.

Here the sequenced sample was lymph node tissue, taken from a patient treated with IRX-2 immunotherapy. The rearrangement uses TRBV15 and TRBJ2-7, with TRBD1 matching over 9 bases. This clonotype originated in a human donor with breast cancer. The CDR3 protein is CATSRGRQGGYEQYF. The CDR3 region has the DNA TGTGCCACCAGCAGAGGCCGACAGGGGGGCTACGAGCAGTACTTC. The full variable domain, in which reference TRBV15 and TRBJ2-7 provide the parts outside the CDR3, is DAMVIQNPRYQVTQFGKPVTLSCSQTLNHNVMYWYQQKSSQAPKLLFHYYDKDFNNEADTPDNFQSRRPNTSFCFLDIRSPGLGDTAMYLCATSRGRQGGYEQYFGPGTRLTVT.